Each of the 30 T cell receptor beta chains below was sequenced from the same sample in a study of T cell changes during pregnancy in multiple sclerosis. Here immunoSEQ multiplex PCR was the method, and the copy in TCRdb shows in-frame clones only, minus some. Of 55,000 to 65,000 clones listed, about 88% are singletons. This specimen was peripheral blood, taken in the first trimester of pregnancy. Receptors originate from a female donor in good health, enrolled as a control in a pregnancy study.

This clone was found once. The rearrangement joins TRBV6-5 to TRBJ2-1; maybe TRBD2 (5 bases). The germline V gene encodes CDR1 MNHEY and CDR2 SVGAGI. Trimming removed 0 bases from V and 1 base from J, with 10 bases in between. CDR3 length: 16 amino acids. In DNA, the CDR3 is TGTGCCAGCAGTTACTCCCGAACTAGTTCCTACAATGAGCAGTTCTTC. Translation gives CASSYSRTSSYNEQFF.

This chain uses TRBV6-1 with TRBJ2-7; TRBD1 might be the D (6 bases). The ends were cut back, 6 bases at V and 3 bases at J, with 12 bases in the middle. Germline values: CDR1 MNHNS, CDR2 SASEGT. This CDR3 is built from 13 residues. CDR3 sequence: CASSRDTDYEQYF. CDR3 sequence (DNA): TGTGCCAGCAGCCGGGACACCGACTACGAGCAGTACTTC.

The V and J genes are TRBV19 and TRBJ1-1; 8 nucleotides align to TRBD1. This CDR3 is 15 amino acids long. V was clipped by 1 base and J by 1 base; unmatched bases: 2. Per the germline V gene, CDR1 is LNHDA and CDR2 is SQIVND (reference sequence). In DNA form, the CDR3 reads TGTGCCAGTAGTATAGGCGGGACAGGGAACACTGAAGCTTTCTTT. Amino acids: CASSIGGTGNTEAFF.

In DNA form, the CDR3 reads TGTGCCAGCAGCGCGGGAGGGTACTCCTACAATGAGCAGTTCTTC. Residues: CASSAGGYSYNEQFF. This sequence joins TRBV13 and TRBJ2-1, with 9 bases that match TRBD2. Looked up from germline, CDR1 is PRHDT and CDR2 is FYEKMQ (reference sequence). Losses at the gene ends were 5 bases for V and 0 bases for J; bases not matched to a gene: 2. CDR3 length equals 15 residues. Together with reference TRBV13 and TRBJ2-1, the CDR3 gives the full variable domain: AAGVIQSPRHLIKEKRETATLKCYPIPRHDTVYWYQQGPGQDPQFLISFYEKMQSDKGSIPDRFSAQQFSDYHSELNMSSLELGDSALYFCASSAGGYSYNEQFFGPGTRLTVL.

CDR3 nucleotides: TGCGCCAGCAGCTTGGATGTGACTACGGATGAGCAGTTCTTC. Protein: CASSLDVTTDEQFF. The rearrangement uses TRBV5-1 and TRBJ2-1, with D possibly matching TRBD2 (5 bases). Germline values: CDR1 SGHRS, CDR2 YFSETQ. The CDR3 totals 14 residues. V was shortened by 0 bases and J by 8 bases, with 12 bases between the two germline ends.

The chain joins TRBV12-5 to TRBJ2-3; 13 nucleotides line up with TRBD2. Germline V gives CDR1 LGHNT, CDR2 FRNRAP. V lost 4 bases, J lost 4 bases, and 5 bases stayed unmatched. This CDR3 spans 16 amino acids. The CDR3 is CASGSGLAGESDTQYF. The CDR3 coding sequence is TGTGCTAGTGGTTCCGGACTAGCGGGAGAGTCAGATACGCAGTATTTT.

This clone was detected once. This chain links TRBV5-1 with TRBJ1-1; D is ambiguous. Trimming stripped 0 bases from V and 6 bases from J, with 6 bases between. Germline CDR1 is SGHRS and CDR2 is YFSETQ. There are 12 residues in the CDR3. The CDR3 protein is CASSLDGPEAFF. CDR3 DNA: TGCGCCAGCAGCTTGGATGGGCCTGAAGCTTTCTTT. Full variable domain (remainder filled in from reference TRBV5-1 and TRBJ1-1): KAGVTQTPRYLIKTRGQQVTLSCSPISGHRSVSWYQQTPGQGLQFLFEYFSETQRNKGNFPGRFSGRQFSNSRSEMNVSTLELGDSALYLCASSLDGPEAFFGQGTRLTVV.

V usage is TRBV9 and J usage is TRBJ2-2; D perhaps matches TRBD2 (5 bases). The CDR3 is 13 residues long. V lost 3 bases and J lost 4, with 7 bases in between. Germline lookup yields CDR1 SGDLS and CDR2 YYNGEE. Here the CDR3 reads CASSESGTGELFF. Here the CDR3 DNA reads TGTGCCAGCAGCGAGAGCGGCACCGGGGAGCTGTTTTTT.

This rearrangement joins TRBV27 to TRBJ1-1; TRBD1 is a possible D gene (5 bases). Deletions cut 3 bases from V and 1 base from J, with 12 bases between. The CDR3 extends over 15 amino acids. Germline CDR1 reads MNHEY; CDR2 reads SMNVEV (reference sequence). The CDR3 sequence: CASSFSGEGNTEAFF. DNA for the CDR3: TGTGCCAGCAGTTTTTCGGGGGAAGGGAACACTGAAGCTTTCTTT.

The chain couples TRBV7-8 to TRBJ2-2, with D possibly matching TRBD1 (6 bases). Trimming shortened V by 5 bases and J by 5 bases, and 18 bases separated the two germline ends. The CDR3 length is 16 residues. Germline lookup yields CDR1 SGHVS and CDR2 FQNEAQ. The CDR3 DNA reads TGTGCCAGCAGCCGACGGGACACCCCAGGGACCGGGGAGCTGTTTTTT. It encodes CASSRRDTPGTGELFF.

The DNA of the CDR3 is TGTGCCAGCAGTTTATCGAGACTAGCGGGAGTCAACGGCCTCGAGCAGTACTTC. Translation: CASSLSRLAGVNGLEQYF. The chain recombines TRBV27 with TRBJ2-7, with 12 bases that match TRBD2. V shed 0 bases, J shed 6 bases, and the junction held 12 bases outside the gene matches. CDR3 size: 18 residues. Germline V gene data show CDR1 as MNHEY and CDR2 as SMNVEV (reference sequence).

This chain joins TRBV18 and TRBJ2-1; 12 bases align to TRBD2. The CDR3 extends over 15 amino acids. The germline CDR1 and CDR2 sequences are KGHSH and LQKENI. The ends lost 6 bases at V and 6 bases at J; junction bases unmatched: 6. The chain's CDR3 is CASSLTSGGTNEQFF. The CDR3 DNA follows: TGTGCCAGCTCCCTCACTAGCGGGGGGACCAATGAGCAGTTCTTC.

The gene calls are TRBV7-6 and TRBJ2-2; possible D gene TRBD1, 6 bases. CDR1 and CDR2 from the germline V gene are SGHVS and FNYEAQ. This CDR3 has 13 amino acids. V lost 4 bases and J lost 7, with 10 bases in between. The CDR3 DNA sequence: TGTGCCAGCAGCTCGGGACAAGGCGGGGAGCTGTTTTTT. It yields the protein CASSSGQGGELFF.

This chain joins TRBV23-1 and TRBJ1-3, with TRBD1 identical over 8 bases. TRBV23-1 is treated as an ORF (open reading frame) with a function not yet certain. V lost 0 bases to trimming and J lost 2 bases; unmatched junction nucleotides: 3. The CDR3 is 16 residues long. The CDR3 protein is CASSQSYRGAGNTIYF. DNA for the CDR3: TGCGCCAGCAGTCAATCATACAGGGGGGCTGGAAACACCATATATTTT.

In this sample, this clone turned up once. The rearrangement joins TRBV5-4 to TRBJ2-6; 12 nucleotides line up with TRBD2. Germline-derived CDR1 and CDR2 are SGHNT and YYREEE (reference sequence). This CDR3 has 19 residues. J lost 0 bases, V lost 0 bases, and 4 bases had no gene match. The chain's CDR3 is CASSLGTSGVLSGANVLTF. CDR3 coding DNA: TGTGCCAGCAGCTTGGGGACTAGCGGGGTACTCTCTGGGGCCAACGTCCTGACTTTC.

The chain recombines TRBV28 with TRBJ1-2; D is uncertain. This CDR3 spans 13 amino acids. V lost 3 bases and J lost 8, with 13 bases in between. CDR1 is MDHEN, CDR2 SYDVKM, per germline. The CDR3 loop reads CASSFPGQAGYTF. As DNA, the CDR3 is TGTGCCAGCAGTTTTCCTGGCCAGGCGGGCTACACCTTC.

V gene TRBV7-9 combines with J gene TRBJ2-4; the D is unclear. The length of the CDR3 is 16 residues. Germline V CDR1 and CDR2: SEHNR, FQNEAQ (reference sequence). Trimming pared 5 bases from V and 8 bases from J, leaving 22 bases between. CDR3 amino acids: CASSPLLVARKDIQYF. The CDR3 DNA follows: TGTGCCAGCAGCCCACTTCTGGTCGCGAGGAAAGACATTCAGTACTTC.

This rearrangement joins TRBV28 to TRBJ2-1; 8 nucleotides line up with TRBD2. In germline, CDR1 is MDHEN, CDR2 SYDVKM. The CDR3 has 16 residues. Germline trimming cut 0 bases from V and 1 base from J; bases unmatched to any gene: 2. The CDR3 region is CASSLWREESYNEQFF. DNA of the CDR3: TGTGCCAGCAGTTTATGGCGGGAGGAATCCTACAATGAGCAGTTCTTC.

The V call is TRBV7-9, the J call TRBJ2-7, with 12 nucleotides matching TRBD2. The trim removed 1 base at V and 6 bases at J, leaving 1 base unmatched. Germline lookup yields CDR1 SEHNR and CDR2 FQNEAQ (reference sequence). The CDR3 covers 14 residues. Written as DNA, the CDR3 is TGTGCCAGCAGCTTAGGACTAGCGGGGGCCGAGCAGTACTTC. It is translated as CASSLGLAGAEQYF.

This chain uses TRBV19 with TRBJ1-1; TRBD1 matches 7 bases. With V trimmed by 3 bases and J by 0 bases, 4 bases remained unmatched. The CDR3 sequence is 15 residues long. CDR1 is LNHDA and CDR2 is SQIVND in the germline V gene (reference sequence). Here the CDR3 DNA reads TGTGCCAGTAGTATTCCGGGACAGATGAACACTGAAGCTTTCTTT. Its protein product is CASSIPGQMNTEAFF.

This chain links TRBV27 with TRBJ2-3, with 13 bases lining up with TRBD2. CDR3 size: 18 residues. Germline CDR1 and CDR2: MNHEY and SMNVEV (reference sequence). Trimming cost V 5 bases and J 1 base; bases outside gene matches: 9. Here the CDR3 DNA reads TGTGCCAGCAGTCCGGGACTAGCGGGACTAATAGGCACAGATACGCAGTATTTT. Encoded protein: CASSPGLAGLIGTDTQYF.

A single count supports this clone. The gene calls are TRBV18 and TRBJ2-7, with 8 bases aligning to TRBD2. There are 15 residues in the CDR3. The V and J ends lost 4 bases and 6 bases, in that order; junction bases with no gene match: 11. Looked up from germline, CDR1 is KGHSH and CDR2 is LQKENI. CDR3: CASSRTGTRVIEQYF. The CDR3 DNA reads TGTGCCAGCTCACGTACCGGGACTAGGGTCATCGAGCAGTACTTC.

The chain couples TRBV21-1 to TRBJ1-6; TRBD1 reflects the table's D call only, with no check against the DNA. TRBV21-1 is labeled a pseudogene. CDR3 length: 17 amino acids. CDR3 nucleotide sequence: TGTGCCAGCATCTACTCGCGAAAACAGGGATCAAATTCACCCCTCCACTTT. Translation: CASIYSRKQGSNSPLHF.

This clone was counted a few times. The chain recombines TRBV10-3 with TRBJ1-2; D is perhaps TRBD1 (5 bases). The CDR3 is 13 residues long. Per germline, CDR1 ENHRY and CDR2 SYGVKD. The germline V and J ends were trimmed by 0 bases and 3 bases, with 5 bases remaining between them. The CDR3, as DNA: TGTGCCATCAGTGAGTCGACAGACTATGGCTACACCTTC. Residues: CAISESTDYGYTF.

The chain is built from TRBV7-9 and TRBJ1-5; D perhaps matches TRBD1 (6 bases). CDR1 is SEHNR, CDR2 FQNEAQ, per germline (reference sequence). The ends were cut back, 5 bases at V and 3 bases at J, with 14 bases in the middle. This CDR3 is built from 15 residues. The CDR3 spells CASSHSGHFNQPQHF. The CDR3 DNA is TGTGCCAGCAGCCACTCGGGACACTTCAATCAGCCCCAGCATTTT.

The sample holds one count of this clone. This chain connects TRBV11-3 to TRBJ2-7; D unclear. V was clipped by 1 base and J by 4 bases, with 5 bases between them. From germline, CDR1 is SGHNT and CDR2 YENEEA. This CDR3 has 12 amino acids. The CDR3 nucleotides read TGTGCCAGCAGCTTAGGGCGGTACGAGCAGTACTTC. Translated: CASSLGRYEQYF. Supplemented by reference TRBV11-3 and TRBJ2-7, the full variable domain reads EAGVVQSPRYKIIEKKQPVAFWCNPISGHNTLYWYLQNLGQGPELLIRYENEEAVDDSQLPKDRFSAERLKGVDSTLKIQPAELGDSAVYLCASSLGRYEQYFGPGTRLTVT.

The chain recombines TRBV9 with TRBJ1-1, with TRBD1 as a possible D gene (5 bases). The V gene lost 2 bases and the J gene lost 3 bases, with 14 bases spanning the gap. Per germline, CDR1 SGDLS and CDR2 YYNGEE. The CDR3 loop spans 15 amino acids. Here the CDR3 reads CASSVRGPPYTEAFF. DNA of the CDR3: TGTGCCAGCAGCGTTAGGGGCCCCCCATACACTGAAGCTTTCTTT.

V is TRBV7-8 and J is TRBJ1-5; the D gene is possibly TRBD1 (5 bases). Germline V lookup: CDR1 SGHVS, CDR2 FQNEAQ. The CDR3 loop spans 15 amino acids. Trimming took 1 base from V and 5 from J, leaving 12 bases between them. CDR3 loop: CASSLGGRGDQPQHF. Written as DNA, the CDR3 is TGTGCCAGCAGCTTAGGGGGACGGGGGGATCAGCCCCAGCATTTT.

This rearrangement joins TRBV9 to TRBJ2-7; a weak D match, TRBD2 (5 bases). V was cut by 7 bases and J by 3 bases, with 14 bases left in between. The CDR3 has 13 amino acids. In germline, CDR1 is SGDLS, CDR2 YYNGEE. This chain's CDR3 is CASAPEGNYEQYF. The CDR3 nucleotides are TGTGCCAGCGCCCCCGAGGGAAACTACGAGCAGTACTTC.

The chain carries TRBV13 and TRBJ2-1; TRBD2 matches 7 bases. The V segment lost 4 bases and the J segment 2 bases; nucleotides outside the gene matches: 8. The CDR3 is 16 residues long. Germline CDR1 reads PRHDT; CDR2 reads FYEKMQ (reference sequence). CDR3 DNA sequence: TGTGCCAGCAGCTCAGGAGCTGGGAGGGCCTACAATGAGCAGTTCTTC. This sequence encodes CASSSGAGRAYNEQFF.